The rows below give T cell receptor beta chains drawn from one sample of a study of PD-L1 blockade in urothelial cancer. The method was immunoSEQ multiplex PCR; TCRdb's version includes in-frame clones alone and lacks a portion of them. The sample consists of about 74,000 clones, 80% to 85% of them appearing once. Sequenced material: PBMCs, taken around atezolizumab (anti-PD-L1) treatment. Receptor source: a man between 70 and 80 years old with urothelial cancer. Both conserved end residues are part of each CDR3. A D gene is named only where the DNA matches it firmly. For some rows the clone size is stated as once, few or many, or as a class when expanded; others skip it.

j_call	clone_size	d_call	v_call	cdr3_nt	cdr3_aa
TRBJ2-2	NA	TRBD1	TRBV7-9	TGTGCCAGCAGCCGACAGGGGGCGGGTGACACCGGGGAGCTGTTTTTT	CASSRQGAGDTGELFF
TRBJ1-5	NA	TRBD1	TRBV9	TGTGCCAGCAGCGTGGGACAGGGGGGGAATCAGCCCCAGCATTTT	CASSVGQGGNQPQHF
TRBJ2-3	once	NA	TRBV9	TGTGCCAGCAGCCCTAGGGGAGGGGGAGATACGCAGTATTTT	CASSPRGGGDTQYF
TRBJ1-4	NA	NA	TRBV2	TGTGCCAGCCAAGGACAGTTAAACGAAAAACTGTTTTTT	CASQGQLNEKLFF
TRBJ2-2	NA	TRBD2	TRBV28	TGTGCCTGTGGGGTAGCGGGAACGGGCACCGGGGAGCTGTTTTTT	CACGVAGTGTGELFF
TRBJ2-3	NA	NA	TRBV5-4	TGTGCCAGCAGCTCGATAGAAGAGGCAGATACGCAGTATTTT	CASSSIEEADTQYF
TRBJ2-7	once	NA	TRBV10-3	TGTGCCATCAGTGGGGGCTGGTACGAGCAGTACTTC	CAISGGWYEQYF
TRBJ2-3	NA	NA	TRBV5-1	TGCGCCAGCAGAGCGGGGACAACAGATACGCAGTATTTT	CASRAGTTDTQYF
TRBJ1-3	NA	TRBD1	TRBV9	TGTGCCAGCAGCAACCAGGACAGGGGTGCTGGAAACACCATATATTTT	CASSNQDRGAGNTIYF
TRBJ2-1	NA	NA	TRBV6-4	TGTGCCAGCAGGGAGGACCCTAGCTCCTACAATGAGCAGTTCTTC	CASREDPSSYNEQFF
TRBJ2-3	once	TRBD2	TRBV9	TGTGCCAGCAGCTCAGGACTAGCGGGAGGTCTAGATACGCAGTATTTT	CASSSGLAGGLDTQYF
TRBJ2-7	NA	NA	TRBV28	TGTGCCAGCAGTTTAGGGACAAGTATGGGCAGCCGGTACGAGCAGTACTTC	CASSLGTSMGSRYEQYF
TRBJ2-2	NA	NA	TRBV5-4	TGTGCCAGCAGCGCCTCTGGGAGCAGGGAGCTGTTTTTT	CASSASGSRELFF
TRBJ1-2	NA	NA	TRBV28	TGTGCCAGCAGTGCACCTTTGAGGAGCTACACCTTC	CASSAPLRSYTF
TRBJ1-3	NA	TRBD1	TRBV28	TGTGCCAGCACTTTTTGGACAGGCACCATATATTTT	CASTFWTGTIYF
TRBJ2-3	NA	TRBD2	TRBV5-1	TGCGCCAGCAGCTTGACTAGCGGGAGCACAGATACGCAGTATTTT	CASSLTSGSTDTQYF
TRBJ2-1	NA	NA	TRBV7-8	TGTGCCAGCAGCTCGCTCAGGGGCCATGAGCAGTTCTTC	CASSSLRGHEQFF
TRBJ2-2	NA	NA	TRBV7-3	TGTGCCAGCAGCCTAGGGGTGGGCACCGGGGAGCTGTTTTTT	CASSLGVGTGELFF
TRBJ2-3	few	NA	TRBV27	TGTGCCAGCAGTTTATCCCTGAGCACAGATACGCAGTATTTT	CASSLSLSTDTQYF
TRBJ2-4	NA	NA	TRBV28	TGTGCCAGCAGGACCTCACTAACCAACATTCAGTACTTC	CASRTSLTNIQYF
TRBJ2-1	NA	NA	TRBV7-6	TGTGCCAGCAGCGCTACTAGGAACTCCTACAATGAGCAGTTCTTC	CASSATRNSYNEQFF
TRBJ1-5	NA	TRBD1	TRBV5-6	TGTGCCAGCAGCGCGGGACAGAGCAATCAGCCCCAGCATTTT	CASSAGQSNQPQHF